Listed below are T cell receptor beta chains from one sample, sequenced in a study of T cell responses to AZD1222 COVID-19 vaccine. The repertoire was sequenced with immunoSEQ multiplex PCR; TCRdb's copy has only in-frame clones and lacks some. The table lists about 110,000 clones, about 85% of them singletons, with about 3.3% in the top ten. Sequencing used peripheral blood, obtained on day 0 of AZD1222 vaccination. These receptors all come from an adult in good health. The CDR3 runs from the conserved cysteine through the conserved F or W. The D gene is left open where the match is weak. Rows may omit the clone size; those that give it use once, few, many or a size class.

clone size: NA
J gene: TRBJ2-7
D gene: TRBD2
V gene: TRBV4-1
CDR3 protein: CASSQDIASGRYEQYF
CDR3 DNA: TGCGCCAGCAGCCAAGATATCGCTAGCGGGAGGTACGAGCAGTACTTC

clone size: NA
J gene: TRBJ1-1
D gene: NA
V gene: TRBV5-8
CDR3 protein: CASRKGINTEAFF
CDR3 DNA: TGTGCCAGCAGAAAAGGGATTAACACTGAAGCTTTCTTT

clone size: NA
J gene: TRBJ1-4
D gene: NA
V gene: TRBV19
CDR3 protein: CASKEGIGQSEKLFF
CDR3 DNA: TGTGCCAGTAAGGAGGGGATAGGGCAGAGTGAAAAACTGTTTTTT

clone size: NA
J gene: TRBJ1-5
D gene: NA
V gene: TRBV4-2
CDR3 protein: CASSQDTNSNQPQHF
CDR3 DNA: TGTGCCAGCAGCCAAGATACGAATAGCAATCAGCCCCAGCATTTT

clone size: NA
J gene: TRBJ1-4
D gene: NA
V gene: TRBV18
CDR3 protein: CASSWAGTKDEKLFF
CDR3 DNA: TGTGCCAGCTCATGGGCTGGGACGAAGGATGAAAAACTGTTTTTT

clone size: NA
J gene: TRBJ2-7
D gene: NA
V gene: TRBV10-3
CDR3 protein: CAISGTSGADYEQYF
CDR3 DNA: TGTGCCATCAGTGGAACGTCGGGGGCCGACTACGAGCAGTACTTC

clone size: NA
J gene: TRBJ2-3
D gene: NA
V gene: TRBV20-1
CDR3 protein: CSALSGDTQYF
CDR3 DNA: TGCAGTGCTCTTTCGGGGGATACGCAGTATTTT

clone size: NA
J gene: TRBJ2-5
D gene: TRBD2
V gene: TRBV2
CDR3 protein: CASTRTSGYQETQYF
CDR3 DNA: TGTGCCAGCACCAGGACTAGCGGCTATCAAGAGACCCAGTACTTC

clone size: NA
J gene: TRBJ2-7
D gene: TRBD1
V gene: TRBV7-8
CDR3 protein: CASSPSTGVPFEQYF
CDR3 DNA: TGTGCCAGCAGCCCATCGACAGGGGTCCCCTTCGAGCAGTACTTC

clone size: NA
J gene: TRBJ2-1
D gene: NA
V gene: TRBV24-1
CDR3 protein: CATSGYGRRGNEQFF
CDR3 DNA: TGTGCCACCAGTGGCTACGGACGGAGGGGGAATGAGCAGTTCTTC

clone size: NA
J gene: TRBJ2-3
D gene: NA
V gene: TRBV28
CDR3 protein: CASSLLLAGEPDTQYF
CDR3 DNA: TGTGCCAGCAGTTTACTCCTAGCAGGGGAGCCAGATACGCAGTATTTT

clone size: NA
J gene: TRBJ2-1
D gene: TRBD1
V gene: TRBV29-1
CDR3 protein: CSVDGQGDNEQFF
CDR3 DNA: TGCAGCGTTGACGGTCAGGGGGACAATGAGCAGTTCTTC

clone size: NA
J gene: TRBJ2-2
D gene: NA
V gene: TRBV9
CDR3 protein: CASSTNTGELFF
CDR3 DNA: TGTGCCAGCAGTACAAACACCGGGGAGCTGTTTTTT

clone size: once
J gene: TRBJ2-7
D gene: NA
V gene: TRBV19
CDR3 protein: CASSIDARFYEQYF
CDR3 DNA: TGTGCCAGTAGTATAGACGCGCGTTTCTACGAGCAGTACTTC

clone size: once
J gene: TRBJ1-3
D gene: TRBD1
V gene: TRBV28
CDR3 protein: CASSSLGTGHF
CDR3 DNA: TGTGCCAGCAGTTCTTTAGGGACAGGCCATTTT

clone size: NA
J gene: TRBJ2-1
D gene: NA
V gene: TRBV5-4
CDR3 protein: CASSPPNEQFF
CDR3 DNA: TGTGCCAGCAGCCCGCCCAATGAGCAGTTCTTC

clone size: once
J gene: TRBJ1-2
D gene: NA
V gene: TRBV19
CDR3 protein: CASSIMAANNYGYTF
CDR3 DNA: TGTGCCAGTAGTATAATGGCAGCCAATAACTATGGCTACACCTTC

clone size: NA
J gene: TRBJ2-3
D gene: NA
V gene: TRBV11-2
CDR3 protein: CASSLALVGGDTQYF
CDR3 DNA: TGTGCCAGCAGCTTAGCTCTGGTCGGAGGAGATACGCAGTATTTT

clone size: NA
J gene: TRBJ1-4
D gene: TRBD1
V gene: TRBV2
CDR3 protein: CASSRAGGTGDEKLFF
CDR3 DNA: TGTGCCAGCAGCCGCGCGGGGGGGACAGGGGATGAAAAACTGTTTTTT